This T cell receptor beta chain emerged from a study of regulatory T cells in long-lasting Graves disease. For the study at large: Positive TSH receptor antibodies alongside over 5 years of antithyroid drugs were what marked Graves' disease as persistent.

Time point described: persistent/refractory GD, antithyroid drugs over 5 years with positive TRAb. Making the TCR library involved RNA that had been extracted from PBMCs. Construction of TCR beta libraries relied on iRepertoire HTBI primers and on Arm-PCR targeting CDR3 regions. TCRdb re-analysed the multiplex PCR reads in MiXCR, keeping a single row per CDR3 protein. The sample holds approximately 440,000 distinct CDR3 sequences, around 24% seen once. There are 11 residues in the CDR3. Germline CDR1 reads SQVTM; CDR2 reads ANQGSEA. The table lists this clonotype with a few counts. Sample: peripheral blood mononuclear cells (PBMCs), taken when the disease was refractory, from a patient treated with antithyroid drugs. The TCR originated in a female donor with Graves disease. This chain joins TRBV29-1 and TRBJ1-1; 7 positions match TRBD1. CDR3 amino acids: CSAKGAREAFF. DNA of the CDR3: TGCAGTGCGAAGGGGGCGCGGGAAGCTTTCTTT. The full variable domain, in which reference TRBV29-1 and TRBJ1-1 provide the parts outside the CDR3, is SAVISQKPSRDICQRGTSLTIQCQVDSQVTMMFWYRQQPGQSLTLIATANQGSEATYESGFVIDKFPISRPNLTFSTLTVSNMSPEDSSIYLCSAKGAREAFFGQGTRLTVV.